This TCR beta chain comes out of a study of blood T cell repertoires in COVID-19. The wider study: Sites in the United States, Italy and Spain provided acute and convalescent COVID-19 samples. T cells, B-cell-depleted T cells, or PBMCs supplied cDNA or gDNA.

Between the trimmed V and J ends, which lost 5 bases and 1 base, there was a span of 2 bases. CDR3 length: 11 amino acids. The germline V gene has CDR1 SGHTA and CDR2 FQGNSA. The authors' processing: Reference gene primer amplification in the assay estimated nucleated cell counts. TCRdb's copy holds only in-frame clones and misses some; the assay was immunoSEQ multiplex PCR. The V and J calls and the clone size are those of that table, but D and trimming were determined from the DNA. The sample contains 60,000 or so clones, about nine tenths of which appear only once. The specimen was peripheral blood. The source of this sequence is a human donor in a cohort sampled during active COVID-19. The chain has TRBV7-2 and TRBJ2-5; D not certain. The CDR3 region has the DNA TGTGCCAGCAGCCTCCAAGAGACCCAGTACTTC. It encodes CASSLQETQYF.